The clone carrying this TCR beta chain was counted a few times. Its matching antigen is unknown. This sample stems from a study of CD8+CD57+ T cells in acquired aplastic anemia. Overall study results and limits: A set of roughly 27 CD8+ CDR3 sequences was shared between patients and controls, and these sequences appeared highly expressed in patients. Patients and healthy controls showed no significant CD8+ Simpson's diversity difference.

The CDR3 totals 14 residues. The germline gives CDR1 MNHEY, CDR2 SMNVEV (reference sequence). The V end was cut by 2 bases, the J end by 4 bases, with 11 bases between. CDR3 and TCR beta VDJ profiling relied on genomic DNA as the template. TCRdb processed the reads anew with MiXCR; each CDR3 protein has one entry. The sample contains a few hundred thousand distinct CDR3 sequences, approximately 56% of which appear only once. The sequencing input was sorted CD4+, CD8+, or CD8+CD57+ T cells (not recorded which) from PBMCs. This receptor was identified in a human donor with severe aplastic anemia or a healthy control (not recorded which). The chain uses TRBV27 and TRBJ1-1, with D perhaps TRBD1 (6 bases). The CDR3 DNA sequence: TGTGCCAGCAGTTTACGGGGGCCGAGCACTGAAGCTTTCTTT. Its protein is CASSLRGPSTEAFF.